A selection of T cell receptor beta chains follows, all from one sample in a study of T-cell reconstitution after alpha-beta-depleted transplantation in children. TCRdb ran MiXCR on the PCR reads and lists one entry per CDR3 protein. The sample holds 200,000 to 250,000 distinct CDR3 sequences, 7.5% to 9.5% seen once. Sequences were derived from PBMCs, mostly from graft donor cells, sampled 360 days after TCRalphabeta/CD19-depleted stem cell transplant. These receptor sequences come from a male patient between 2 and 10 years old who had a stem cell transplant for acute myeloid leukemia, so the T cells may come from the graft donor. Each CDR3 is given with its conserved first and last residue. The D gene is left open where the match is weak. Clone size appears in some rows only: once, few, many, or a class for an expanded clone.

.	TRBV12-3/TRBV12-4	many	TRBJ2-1	CASSLSRGSNSYNEQFF	TGTGCCAGCAGTTTATCGAGAGGGTCCAACTCCTACAATGAGCAGTTCTTC
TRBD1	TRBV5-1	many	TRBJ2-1	CASSPGQGIVDEQFF	TGCGCCAGCAGCCCCGGACAGGGGATTGTAGATGAGCAGTTCTTC
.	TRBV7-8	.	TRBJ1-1	CASSLAGTGGGSTEAFF	TGTGCCAGCAGCCTCGCGGGCACAGGAGGGGGGAGCACTGAAGCTTTCTTT
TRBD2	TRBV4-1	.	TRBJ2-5	CASSQGDRRSGGLEEETQYF	TGCGCCAGCAGCCAAGGCGACAGGCGTAGCGGGGGGTTGGAGGAAGAGACCCAGTACTTC
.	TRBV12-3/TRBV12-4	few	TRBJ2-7	CASSLFRGFNEQYF	TGTGCCAGCAGTTTATTTCGGGGGTTCAACGAGCAGTACTTC
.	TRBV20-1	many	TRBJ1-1	CSARVGEAFF	TGCAGTGCTAGAGTGGGAGAAGCTTTCTTT
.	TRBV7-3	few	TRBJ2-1	CASSLRKGNEQFF	TGTGCCAGCAGCTTACGGAAGGGGAATGAGCAGTTCTTC
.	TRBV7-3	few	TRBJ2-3	CASSLTVVTDTQYF	TGTGCCAGCAGCTTGACAGTTGTTACAGATACGCAGTATTTT
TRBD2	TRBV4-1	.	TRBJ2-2	CASSQVKKLAGGPIGSGELFF	TGCGCCAGCAGCCAAGTCAAGAAACTAGCGGGAGGGCCGATTGGGTCCGGGGAGCTGTTTTTT
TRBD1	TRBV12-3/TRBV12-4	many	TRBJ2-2	CASSFYGYRGNTGELFF	TGTGCCAGCAGTTTTTACGGGTACAGGGGTAACACCGGGGAGCTGTTTTTT
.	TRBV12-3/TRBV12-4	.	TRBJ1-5	CASSPGDQPQHF	TGTGCCAGCAGTCCCGGGGATCAGCCCCAGCATTTT
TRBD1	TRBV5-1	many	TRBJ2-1	CASSTRTGVVYEQFF	TGCGCCAGCAGCACACGGACAGGGGTCGTTTATGAGCAGTTCTTC
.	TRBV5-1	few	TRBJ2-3	CASSLKRGANTQYF	TGCGCCAGCAGCTTGAAGAGGGGCGCGAATACGCAGTATTTT
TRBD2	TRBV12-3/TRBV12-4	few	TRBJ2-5	CASSRGGDQETQYF	TGTGCCAGCAGCCGCGGGGGGGATCAAGAGACCCAGTACTTC
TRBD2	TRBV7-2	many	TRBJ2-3	CASSLAISGGRYTQYF	TGTGCCAGCAGCTTAGCGATTAGCGGGGGGCGGTATACGCAGTATTTT
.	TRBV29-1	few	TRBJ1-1	CSVEATGTRNTEAFF	TGCAGCGTTGAAGCAACGGGAACTAGGAACACTGAAGCTTTCTTT
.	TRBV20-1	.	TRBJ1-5	CSARETGIQPQHF	TGCAGTGCTAGAGAAACAGGGATTCAGCCCCAGCATTTT
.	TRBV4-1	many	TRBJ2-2	CASSQETGLLSGELFF	TGCGCCAGCAGCCAAGAAACAGGGTTGCTAAGCGGGGAGCTGTTTTTT
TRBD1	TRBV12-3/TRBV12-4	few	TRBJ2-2	CASGWDRGFTGELFF	TGTGCCAGCGGCTGGGACAGGGGGTTCACCGGGGAGCTGTTTTTT
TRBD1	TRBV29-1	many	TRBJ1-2	CSVGRPTETGGVKGYTF	TGCAGTGTCGGGCGGCCCACCGAAACAGGGGGCGTTAAGGGCTACACCTTC
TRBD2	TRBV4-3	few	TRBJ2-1	CASSQAVTSGSWGHEQFF	TGCGCCAGCAGCCAAGCTGTGACTAGCGGGAGTTGGGGACATGAGCAGTTCTTC
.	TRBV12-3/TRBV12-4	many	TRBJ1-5	CASSPGIMDQPQHF	TGTGCCAGCAGTCCGGGGATTATGGATCAGCCCCAGCATTTT
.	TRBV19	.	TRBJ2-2	CASSTGRFNTGELFF	TGTGCCAGTAGTACCGGACGGTTCAACACCGGGGAGCTGTTTTTT
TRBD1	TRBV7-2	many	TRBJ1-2	CASSPDRNYGYTF	TGTGCCAGCAGTCCGGACAGGAACTATGGCTACACCTTC
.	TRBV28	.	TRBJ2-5	CASSLQEGGPLYQETQYF	TGTGCCAGCAGCCTCCAAGAGGGGGGCCCATTGTACCAAGAGACCCAGTACTTC
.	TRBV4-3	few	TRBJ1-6	CASSQVSSATKYNSPLHF	TGCGCCAGCAGCCAAGTTTCAAGCGCGACTAAATATAATTCACCCCTCCACTTT
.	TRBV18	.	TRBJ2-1	CASSPRVYVLSRLQFF	TGTGCCAGCTCACCACGAGTCTATGTCCTGTCACGGCTGCAGTTCTTC
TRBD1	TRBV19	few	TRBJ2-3	CASSRDRRTDTQYF	TGTGCCAGTAGTCGGGACAGACGCACAGATACGCAGTATTTT
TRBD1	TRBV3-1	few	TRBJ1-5	CASSLGQGYQPQHF	TGTGCCAGCAGCCTCGGACAGGGGTATCAGCCCCAGCATTTT
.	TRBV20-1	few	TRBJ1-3	CSAVLGFSNTIYF	TGCAGTGCCGTGCTGGGATTCTCGAACACCATATATTTT
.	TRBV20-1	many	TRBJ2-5	CSAHGVGETQYF	TGCAGTGCACACGGGGTGGGGGAGACCCAGTACTTC
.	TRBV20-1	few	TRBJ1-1	CSANDARGMNTEAFF	TGCAGTGCGAACGACGCCAGGGGAATGAACACTGAAGCTTTCTTT
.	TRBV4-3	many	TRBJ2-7	CASSQDSPGFLVEQYF	TGCGCCAGCAGCCAAGATTCTCCAGGGTTCCTTGTGGAGCAGTACTTC
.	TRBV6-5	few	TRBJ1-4	CASSPSLTATNEKLFF	TGTGCCAGCAGTCCCTCATTGACTGCAACTAATGAAAAACTGTTTTTT
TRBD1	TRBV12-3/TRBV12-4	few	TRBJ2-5	CASSLASGTVLQETQYF	TGTGCCAGCAGTTTAGCGTCAGGGACAGTACTCCAAGAGACCCAGTACTTC
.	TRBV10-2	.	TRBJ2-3	CASSESPLTQYF	TGCGCCAGCAGTGAGTCCCCTCTCACGCAGTATTTT
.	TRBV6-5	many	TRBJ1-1	CASSYSPGRRNSEAFF	TGTGCCAGCAGTTACTCACCGGGACGACGGAACTCTGAAGCTTTCTTT
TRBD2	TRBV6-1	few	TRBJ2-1	CASSPYSGGAENEQFF	TGTGCCAGCAGTCCCTACAGCGGGGGGGCCGAAAATGAGCAGTTCTTC
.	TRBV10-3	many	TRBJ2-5	CAISDAGMEETQYF	TGTGCCATCAGTGATGCAGGGATGGAAGAGACCCAGTACTTC
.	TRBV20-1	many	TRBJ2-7	CKSPHFYEQYF	TGCAAATCCCCCCACTTCTACGAGCAGTACTTC
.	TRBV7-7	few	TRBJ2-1	CASSANVFRYNEQFF	TGTGCTAGCAGCGCTAACGTCTTTCGTTACAATGAGCAGTTCTTC
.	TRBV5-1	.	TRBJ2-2	CASSRGTTANTGELFF	TGCGCCAGCAGCAGAGGGACAACCGCGAACACCGGGGAGCTGTTTTTT